Shown below are 25 T cell receptor beta chains from a single sample sequenced in a study of blood T cell repertoires in COVID-19. Clones were sequenced by immunoSEQ multiplex PCR, and TCRdb holds only the in-frame ones, with some missing. The sample includes approximately 290,000 clones, 85% to 90% of them seen just once. Sequencing was done on a sample of peripheral blood. The source is a young man with acute or convalescent COVID-19.

V and J are TRBV5-6 and TRBJ1-5; D gene unclear. CDR3 length: 14 residues. Trimming stripped 5 bases from V and 6 bases from J, with 15 bases between. CDR1 is SGHDT, CDR2 YYEEEE, per germline. The CDR3 sequence: CASSRAEGGQPQHF. The DNA of the CDR3 is TGTGCCAGCAGTCGGGCAGAGGGTGGTCAGCCCCAGCATTTT.

This chain joins TRBV18 and TRBJ1-3; D is perhaps TRBD1 (5 bases). Germline CDR1 is KGHSH and CDR2 is LQKENI. The V and J ends lost 3 bases and 0 bases respectively, with 12 bases between them. The length of the CDR3 is 16 residues. The CDR3 sequence is CASSPQTATSGNTIYF. The CDR3 nucleotides are TGTGCCAGCTCACCTCAGACAGCTACCTCTGGAAACACCATATATTTT.

The J gene is TRBJ2-2, the V gene TRBV11-3, with TRBD2 matching over 8 bases. CDR1 and CDR2 from the germline V gene are SGHNT and YENEEA. Germline trimming cut 8 bases from V and 3 bases from J; bases unmatched to any gene: 5. This CDR3 spans 14 amino acids. The CDR3 DNA is TGTGCCAGCTCCGGGACTAGGGACACCGGGGAGCTGTTTTTT. It yields the protein CASSGTRDTGELFF.

The chain couples TRBV7-8 to TRBJ1-1; D is possibly TRBD1 (5 bases). Trimming removed 0 bases at V and 5 bases at J, with 13 bases between. Looked up from germline, CDR1 is SGHVS and CDR2 is FQNEAQ. CDR3 length: 15 residues. The CDR3 loop reads CASSLAGIRETEAFF. Written as DNA, the CDR3 is TGTGCCAGCAGCTTAGCAGGTATCAGGGAAACTGAAGCTTTCTTT.

The V gene is TRBV6-2 or TRBV6-3, the J gene TRBJ2-7; 12 bases are a match to TRBD2. Germline V gene sequence: CDR1 MNHEY, CDR2 SVGEGT. With 6 bases clipped from V and 5 bases from J, the junction kept 11 bases outside the gene matches. The CDR3 has 16 residues. CDR3 in amino acids: CASSPSTSGRWDEQYF. The CDR3 nucleotides are TGTGCCAGCAGCCCATCAACTAGCGGGAGGTGGGACGAGCAGTACTTC.

This sequence joins TRBV13 and TRBJ1-6; D possibly corresponds to TRBD1 (5 bases). The CDR3 spans 16 residues. Germline CDR1 PRHDT, CDR2 FYEKMQ (reference sequence). V lost 5 bases and J 8 bases, leaving 19 bases between the germline ends. The CDR3 DNA is TGTGCCAGCAGCGAGCCGACCGGGACTGGGGATTCACCCCTCCACTTT. Translating gives CASSEPTGTGDSPLHF.

The V and J genes are TRBV30 and TRBJ1-2, with 7 bases that match TRBD1. The CDR3 has 13 residues. Germline loops: CDR1 GTSNPN, CDR2 SVGIG (reference sequence). With 4 bases clipped from V and 0 bases from J, the junction kept 2 bases outside the gene matches. CDR3: CAWTDRANYGYTF. The CDR3 DNA reads as TGTGCCTGGACCGACAGGGCTAACTATGGCTACACCTTC.

The chain is built from TRBV6-4 and TRBJ2-3; 11 bases align to TRBD2. With V trimmed by 2 bases and J by 8 bases, 9 bases remained unmatched. Germline CDR1 and CDR2: MRHNA and SNTAGT. The CDR3 runs 16 residues. The CDR3: CASSDAGTSGYGTQYF. The CDR3 nucleotides read TGTGCCAGCAGTGACGCGGGGACTAGCGGTTATGGTACGCAGTATTTT.

The chain employs TRBV5-1 and TRBJ2-3, with D possibly TRBD1 on 6 matching bases. The V end was cut by 2 bases, the J end by 2 bases, with 18 bases between. The CDR3 spans 17 residues. In germline, CDR1 is SGHRS, CDR2 YFSETQ. This CDR3 is CASSFGYTRGSTDTQYF. CDR3 nucleotides: TGCGCCAGCAGCTTCGGGTATACGAGGGGGTCCACAGATACGCAGTATTTT.

This clone was detected once. The chain recombines TRBV28 with TRBJ2-5; no clear D. CDR1 is MDHEN and CDR2 is SYDVKM in the germline V gene. Trimming left V 6 bases short and J 2 bases short, with 10 bases between. The length of the CDR3 is 13 residues. As DNA, the CDR3 is TGTGCCAGCAGGGAGACGCATCAAGAGACCCAGTACTTC. Amino acids: CASRETHQETQYF.

V is TRBV28 and J is TRBJ1-6; D perhaps matches TRBD1 (6 bases). This CDR3 has 16 amino acids. Germline values: CDR1 MDHEN, CDR2 SYDVKM. Trimming took 5 bases from V and 11 from J, leaving 22 bases between them. CDR3 coding DNA: TGTGCCAGCAGTCCGGCCCGAGGACAGAAGTCCGCACCCCTCCACTTT. Translating it yields CASSPARGQKSAPLHF.

This clone was seen a handful of times. V and J are TRBV2 and TRBJ2-7; D might be TRBD1 (6 bases). This CDR3 contains 15 residues. The germline V gene encodes CDR1 SNHLY and CDR2 FYNNEI. V was cut by 6 bases and J by 3 bases, with 18 bases left in between. The CDR3 sequence: CASRTGSVNHYEQYF. CDR3 coding DNA: TGTGCCAGCAGGACAGGTTCAGTAAACCACTACGAGCAGTACTTC.

J is TRBJ1-4 and V is TRBV6-5; no clear D. Trimming took 5 bases from V and 8 from J, leaving 12 bases between them. CDR3 length equals 13 residues. CDR1 is MNHEY and CDR2 is SVGAGI in the germline V gene. CDR3 residues: CASSRRVDEKLFF. DNA of the CDR3: TGTGCCAGCAGTAGGCGGGTGGACGAAAAACTGTTTTTT.

CDR3 loop: CASSPSRGGNEQYF. CDR3 nucleotide sequence: TGTGCCAGCAGCCCCTCCAGGGGTGGAAACGAGCAGTACTTC. This chain joins TRBV7-3 and TRBJ2-7; perhaps TRBD1 as D (6 bases). The CDR3 has 14 residues. The V gene lost 5 bases and the J gene lost 5 bases, with 16 bases spanning the gap. CDR1 is SGHTA, CDR2 FQGTGA, per germline.

This clone was picked up one time. The V call is TRBV6-5, the J call TRBJ1-3; no clear D gene. The CDR3 is 16 amino acids. CDR1 and CDR2 from the germline V gene are MNHEY and SVGAGI. V gave up 2 bases and J gave up 2 bases, with 13 bases separating them. CDR3 DNA: TGTGCCAGCAGTTACGACTCCGGGTTTACTGGAAACACCATATATTTT. Its protein product is CASSYDSGFTGNTIYF.

The V and J genes are TRBV12-5 and TRBJ1-2; TRBD1 matches at 7 bases. The CDR3 spans 15 residues. Trimming removed 11 bases from V and 5 bases from J; junction bases left unmatched: 17. Germline V gene data show CDR1 as LGHNT and CDR2 as FRNRAP. CDR3 amino acids: CAGPTGTRRVYGYTF. As DNA, the CDR3 is TGTGCTGGACCGACAGGGACTCGGCGAGTATATGGCTACACCTTC.

V is TRBV4-1 and J is TRBJ1-6, with D maybe TRBD1 (5 bases). The CDR3 sequence is 17 residues long. V lost 1 base and J lost 0, with 10 bases in between. The germline V gene has CDR1 MGHRA and CDR2 YSYEKL. CDR3 nucleotide sequence: TGCGCCAGCAGCCAAGTTTGGGGGGTCTCCTATAATTCACCCCTCCACTTT. Protein: CASSQVWGVSYNSPLHF.

The chain employs TRBV18 and TRBJ1-2; perhaps TRBD1 as D (5 bases). CDR3 size: 12 residues. The V and J ends lost 4 bases and 4 bases respectively, with 7 bases between them. Germline V gene sequence: CDR1 KGHSH, CDR2 LQKENI. The CDR3 DNA follows: TGTGCCAGCTCACAGGGGCCCTATGGCTACACCTTC. Encoded protein: CASSQGPYGYTF.

The chain is built from TRBV30 and TRBJ2-1; 8 positions agree with TRBD2. This CDR3 has 17 residues. J gave up 0 bases and V 3 bases, and 10 bases lay outside the gene matches. CDR1 and CDR2 from the germline V gene are GTSNPN and SVGIG (reference sequence). Here the CDR3 reads CAWSAGLGSISYNEQFF. The CDR3 bases are TGTGCCTGGAGCGCGGGACTAGGTTCCATCTCCTACAATGAGCAGTTCTTC.

This chain uses TRBV10-3 with TRBJ2-1; 7 bases are a match to TRBD1. This CDR3 comprises 12 residues. Germline assignment: CDR1 ENHRY and CDR2 SYGVKD. V shed 8 bases and J 7 bases; nucleotides not matched to a gene: 5. In DNA, the CDR3 is TGTGCCATCTCCCCGACAGGGAATGAGCAGTTCTTC. Translated, it gives CAISPTGNEQFF.

Details on this clone: Other DNA sequences in the same sample also yield this CDR3. The V gene is TRBV12-3 or TRBV12-4, the J gene TRBJ1-6, with D tentatively TRBD1 (5 bases). This CDR3 region has 12 residues. V lost 1 base to trimming and J lost 12 bases, with 7 bases between them. CDR3 sequence: CASSLVRGPLHF. Written as DNA, the CDR3 is TGTGCCAGCAGTTTAGTTAGGGGACCCCTCCACTTT.

This clone occurred once. This chain links TRBV7-3 with TRBJ1-3; 9 bases agree with TRBD1. V shed 0 bases and J 3 bases; nucleotides not matched to a gene: 3. Germline CDR1 and CDR2: SGHTA and FQGTGA. CDR3 length equals 16 residues. CDR3 in amino acids: CASSLTGQGYGNTIYF. The CDR3 DNA follows: TGTGCCAGCAGCTTAACGGGACAGGGTTATGGAAACACCATATATTTT.

This chain joins TRBV27 and TRBJ1-6; D unresolved. Germline CDR1 reads MNHEY; CDR2 reads SMNVEV (reference sequence). V was clipped by 7 bases and J by 10 bases, with 17 bases between them. This CDR3 is built from 14 residues. CDR3 residues: CASTYRTEGSPLHF. CDR3 in DNA: TGTGCCAGCACCTACCGGACGGAGGGATCACCCCTCCACTTT.

The chain couples TRBV5-1 to TRBJ1-1, with a weak D call TRBD1 (5 bases). V lost 4 bases and J lost 1, with 11 bases in between. This CDR3 contains 14 residues. Germline V gene sequence: CDR1 SGHRS, CDR2 YFSETQ. CDR3 bases: TGCGCCAGCAGCGTAGGTACAGGGAACACTGAAGCTTTCTTT. Protein sequence: CASSVGTGNTEAFF. Full variable domain (rest looked up from reference TRBV5-1 and TRBJ1-1): KAGVTQTPRYLIKTRGQQVTLSCSPISGHRSVSWYQQTPGQGLQFLFEYFSETQRNKGNFPGRFSGRQFSNSRSEMNVSTLELGDSALYLCASSVGTGNTEAFFGQGTRLTVV.

The genes are TRBV5-8 and TRBJ1-3; 7 bases are a match to TRBD1. Per the germline V gene, CDR1 is SGHTS and CDR2 is YDEGEE. The V and J ends lost 4 bases and 0 bases, in that order; junction bases with no gene match: 4. The CDR3 runs 15 residues. The CDR3 loop reads CASSAGTASGNTIYF. DNA for the CDR3: TGTGCCAGCAGCGCGGGGACAGCCTCTGGAAACACCATATATTTT.